Below, 17 T cell receptor beta chains from the same sample are listed, as sequenced in a study of T cells in Graves' hyperthyroidism and ophthalmopathy. What was amplified from RNA transcripts were TCR beta CDR3 regions. An initial round of RT-PCR targeting the TCR CDR3 relied on the HTBI primer set. MiXCR, run by TCRdb on the multiplex PCR reads, gives a single entry per CDR3 protein. The sample lists 550,000 to 600,000 distinct CDR3 sequences; over 12% were seen once. Sequencing was done on a sample of blood. The source is a woman younger than 35 with Graves' ophthalmopathy.

The CDR3 DNA reads as TGTGCCAGCAGTTTATGGACTAGCGGGAGAGGTTACGAGCAGTACTTC. Translation gives CASSLWTSGRGYEQYF. The chain is built from TRBV27 and TRBJ2-7; 13 bases line up with TRBD2. V shed 1 base and J 4 bases; nucleotides not matched to a gene: 4. CDR1 and CDR2 from the germline V gene are MNHEY and SMNVEV (reference sequence). The CDR3 contains 16 residues.

In this sample, this clonotype turned up many times. This chain connects TRBV9 to TRBJ1-2; D unclear. CDR1 SGDLS and CDR2 YYNGEE come from the germline V gene. The V end lost 0 bases, the J end lost 1 base, and 4 bases lay between the germline ends. The CDR3 loop spans 13 amino acids. Written as DNA, the CDR3 is TGTGCCAGCAGCGTAGAGGATAACTATGGCTACACCTTC. As protein: CASSVEDNYGYTF.

There are many counts of this clonotype. CDR3: CASGSGVYGYTF. CDR3 coding DNA: TGTGCTAGTGGTTCAGGGGTCTATGGCTACACCTTC. The chain recombines TRBV12-5 with TRBJ1-2; possible D gene TRBD1, 6 bases. Germline V gene data show CDR1 as LGHNT and CDR2 as FRNRAP. The V end lost 4 bases, the J end lost 4 bases, and 7 bases lay between the germline ends. The length of the CDR3 is 12 residues.

Note on this clonotype: A much larger clone differs from this one at a single base, so this may be a read error. The J gene is TRBJ2-7, the V gene TRBV20-1; 10 bases map to TRBD2. There are 15 residues in the CDR3. The germline V gene has CDR1 DFQATT and CDR2 SNEGSKA (reference sequence). The V segment lost 3 bases and the J segment 3 bases; nucleotides outside the gene matches: 8. CDR3 coding DNA: TGCAGTGCTAGGGCGGCTAGCGGGGGAAACTACGAGCAGTACTTC. This sequence encodes CSARAASGGNYEQYF.

The chain links TRBV7-9 to TRBJ2-4; D possibly uses TRBD1 or TRBD2 (6 bases each). V was cut by 5 bases and J by 0 bases, with 14 bases left in between. The CDR3 runs to 16 residues. Per germline, CDR1 SEHNR and CDR2 FQNEAQ (reference sequence). The DNA of the CDR3 is TGTGCCAGCAGCCGGGGGACATTTCTAGCCAAAAACATTCAGTACTTC. As protein: CASSRGTFLAKNIQYF.

This clonotype was detected once. This rearrangement joins TRBV30 to TRBJ2-6; the D gene is possibly TRBD2 (6 bases). Looked up from germline, CDR1 is GTSNPN and CDR2 is SVGIG (reference sequence). V was pared by 0 bases and J by 5 bases, with 20 bases between. This CDR3 comprises 18 residues. CDR3: CAWSVSPGGWGRANVLTF. The DNA of the CDR3 is TGTGCCTGGAGTGTAAGTCCCGGGGGATGGGGAAGGGCCAACGTCCTGACTTTC. Filled out from reference TRBV30 and TRBJ2-6, the complete variable domain reads SQTIHQWPATLVQPVGSPLSLECTVEGTSNPNLYWYRQAAGRGLQLLFYSVGIGQISSEVPQNLSASRPQDRQFILSSKKLLLSDSGFYLCAWSVSPGGWGRANVLTFGAGSRLTVL.

The V and J genes are TRBV5-4 and TRBJ2-5, with 7 bases that match TRBD2. With V trimmed by 4 bases and J by 1 base, 10 bases remained unmatched. This CDR3 has 16 amino acids. The germline V gene encodes CDR1 SGHNT and CDR2 YYREEE (reference sequence). The CDR3 reads CASSPRLAASQETQYF. The CDR3 coding sequence is TGTGCCAGCAGCCCAAGGCTAGCGGCGAGCCAAGAGACCCAGTACTTC.

V is TRBV19 and J is TRBJ1-2; D possibly corresponds to TRBD1 (5 bases). Germline lookup yields CDR1 LNHDA and CDR2 SQIVND (reference sequence). The CDR3 runs to 16 residues. V shed 1 base and J shed 0 bases, with 12 bases lying between them. The DNA of the CDR3 is TGTGCCAGTAGTATAGCAAAGGGGCACGCTAACTATGGCTACACCTTC. It specifies CASSIAKGHANYGYTF.

Concerning this clonotype: Germline and junction disagree at one end, which may indicate a read error. The V gene is TRBV6-2 or TRBV6-3, the J gene TRBJ2-6; D may be TRBD2 (6 bases). CDR3 length equals 20 residues. Germline CDR1 MNHEY, CDR2 SVGEGT. In DNA form, the CDR3 reads TGTGCCAGCAGTTACTCGAGGAATGGGGGGAAACCATCTGGGGTCAACGTCCTGACTTTC. This sequence encodes CASSYSRNGGKPSGVNVLTF.

In its sample, this clonotype was seen a few times. The chain combines TRBV24-1 with TRBJ1-2; a possible D gene is TRBD1 (5 bases). From germline, CDR1 is KGHDR and CDR2 SFDVKD. With 0 bases removed from V and 0 bases from J, the gap between germline ends came to 13 bases. CDR3 length: 17 amino acids. CDR3: CATSDLMGGRANYGYTF. CDR3 DNA: TGTGCCACCAGTGATTTGATGGGGGGTCGAGCTAACTATGGCTACACCTTC.

This clonotype occurred many times. V is TRBV19 and J is TRBJ1-1; D perhaps matches TRBD1 (6 bases). The CDR3 loop spans 17 amino acids. V was shortened by 0 bases and J by 1 base, with 15 bases between the two germline ends. Germline V lookup: CDR1 LNHDA, CDR2 SQIVND (reference sequence). The CDR3 DNA sequence: TGTGCCAGTAGTATAGACCCCTCGGACAGCAAGAACACTGAAGCTTTCTTT. It encodes CASSIDPSDSKNTEAFF.

This clonotype has a count of ten or more. The CDR3 DNA reads as TGCAGTGCTAGAGATCTAGCGGGGTCCGAGCAGTACTTC. Its translation is CSARDLAGSEQYF. The gene calls are TRBV20-1 and TRBJ2-7, with 9 bases matching TRBD2. Germline CDR1 reads DFQATT; CDR2 reads SNEGSKA (reference sequence). Losses at the gene ends were 0 bases for V and 6 bases for J; bases not matched to a gene: 3. The CDR3 has 13 amino acids.

Turning to this clonotype: With a much larger clone just one base away, this may be a read error. The chain is built from TRBV7-3 and TRBJ2-1; 7 bases are a match to TRBD2. Trimming removed 3 bases from V and 12 bases from J; junction bases left unmatched: 11. The CDR3 spans 14 residues. Germline V CDR1 and CDR2: SGHTA, FQGTGA. CDR3 in amino acids: CASSFGGVTTGQFF. CDR3 sequence (DNA): TGTGCCAGCAGCTTTGGGGGGGTAACTACCGGGCAGTTCTTC.

This clonotype occurred many times. The rearrangement links TRBV20-1 to TRBJ2-5; unclear D gene. The CDR3 extends over 11 amino acids. Trimming removed 3 bases at V and 5 bases at J, with 7 bases between. Germline V lookup: CDR1 DFQATT, CDR2 SNEGSKA (reference sequence). CDR3 in amino acids: CSASPRETQYF. CDR3 sequence (DNA): TGCAGTGCTAGCCCTCGGGAGACCCAGTACTTC.

This clonotype has ten or more counts. The gene calls are TRBV9 and TRBJ2-2, with unresolved D. There are 12 residues in the CDR3. The germline V gene encodes CDR1 SGDLS and CDR2 YYNGEE. The V end was cut by 4 bases, the J end by 6 bases, with 7 bases between. The DNA for the CDR3 is TGTGCCAGCAGCCTCAATGCCGGGGAGCTGTTTTTT. Residues: CASSLNAGELFF.

The CDR3 sequence is CSASRQGSSYEQYF. CDR3 in DNA: TGCAGTGCTTCAAGACAGGGGAGCTCCTACGAGCAGTACTTC. The chain is built from TRBV20-1 and TRBJ2-7; TRBD1 matches at 8 bases. Looked up from germline, CDR1 is DFQATT and CDR2 is SNEGSKA (reference sequence). The V gene end was trimmed by 5 bases and the J gene end by 0 bases; junction bases not matched to a gene: 6. The CDR3 contains 14 residues.

The rearrangement joins TRBV11-2 to TRBJ2-4; a weak D match, TRBD2 (8 bases). Looked up from germline, CDR1 is SGHAT and CDR2 is FQNNGV. Trimming shortened V by 5 bases and J by 4 bases, and 21 bases separated the two germline ends. The CDR3 has 17 amino acids. The CDR3: CASSPIREGAGKNIQYF. CDR3 DNA sequence: TGTGCCAGCAGCCCAATCCGGGAGGGGGCTGGTAAAAACATTCAGTACTTC.